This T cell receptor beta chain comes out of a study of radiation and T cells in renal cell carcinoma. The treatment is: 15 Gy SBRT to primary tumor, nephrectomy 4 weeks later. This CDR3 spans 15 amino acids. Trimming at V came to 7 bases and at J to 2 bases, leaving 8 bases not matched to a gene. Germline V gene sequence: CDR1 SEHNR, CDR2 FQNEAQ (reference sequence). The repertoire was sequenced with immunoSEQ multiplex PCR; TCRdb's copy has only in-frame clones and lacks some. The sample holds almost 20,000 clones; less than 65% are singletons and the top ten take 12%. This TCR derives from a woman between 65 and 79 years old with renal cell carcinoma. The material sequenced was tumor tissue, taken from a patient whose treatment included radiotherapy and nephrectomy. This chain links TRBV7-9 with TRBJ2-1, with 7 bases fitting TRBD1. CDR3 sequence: CASIDHQGAYNEQFF. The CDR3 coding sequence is TGTGCCAGCATCGATCACCAGGGGGCCTACAATGAGCAGTTCTTC. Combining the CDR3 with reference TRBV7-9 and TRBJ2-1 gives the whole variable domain DTGVSQNPRHKITKRGQNVTFRCDPISEHNRLYWYRQTLGQGPEFLTYFQNEAQLEKSRLLSDRFSAERPKGSFSTLEIQRTEQGDSAMYLCASIDHQGAYNEQFFGPGTRLTVL.